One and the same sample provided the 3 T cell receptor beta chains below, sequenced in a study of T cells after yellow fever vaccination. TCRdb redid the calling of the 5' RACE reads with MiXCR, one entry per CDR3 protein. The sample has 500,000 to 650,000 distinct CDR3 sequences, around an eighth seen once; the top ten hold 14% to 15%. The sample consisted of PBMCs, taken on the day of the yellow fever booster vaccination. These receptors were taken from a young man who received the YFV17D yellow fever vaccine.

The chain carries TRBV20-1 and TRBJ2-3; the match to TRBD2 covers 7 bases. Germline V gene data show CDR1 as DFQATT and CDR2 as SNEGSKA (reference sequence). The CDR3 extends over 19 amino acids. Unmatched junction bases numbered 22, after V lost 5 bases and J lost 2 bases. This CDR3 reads CSASNPGIAGESPTDTQYF. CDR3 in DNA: TGCAGTGCTTCCAACCCCGGAATAGCGGGCGAAAGCCCCACAGATACGCAGTATTTT.

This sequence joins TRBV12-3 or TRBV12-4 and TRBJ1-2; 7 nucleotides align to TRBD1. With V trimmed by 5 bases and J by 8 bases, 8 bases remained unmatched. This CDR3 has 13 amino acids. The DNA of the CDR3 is TGTGCCAGCAGTCCGAGGGACAGCGGGGGCTACACCTTC. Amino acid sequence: CASSPRDSGGYTF.

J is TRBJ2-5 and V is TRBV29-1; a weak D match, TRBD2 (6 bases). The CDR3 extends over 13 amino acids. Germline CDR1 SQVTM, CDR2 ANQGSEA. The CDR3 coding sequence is TGCAGTACTAGGGGCGCTAGCGAAGAGACCCAGTACTTC. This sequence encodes CSTRGASEETQYF.